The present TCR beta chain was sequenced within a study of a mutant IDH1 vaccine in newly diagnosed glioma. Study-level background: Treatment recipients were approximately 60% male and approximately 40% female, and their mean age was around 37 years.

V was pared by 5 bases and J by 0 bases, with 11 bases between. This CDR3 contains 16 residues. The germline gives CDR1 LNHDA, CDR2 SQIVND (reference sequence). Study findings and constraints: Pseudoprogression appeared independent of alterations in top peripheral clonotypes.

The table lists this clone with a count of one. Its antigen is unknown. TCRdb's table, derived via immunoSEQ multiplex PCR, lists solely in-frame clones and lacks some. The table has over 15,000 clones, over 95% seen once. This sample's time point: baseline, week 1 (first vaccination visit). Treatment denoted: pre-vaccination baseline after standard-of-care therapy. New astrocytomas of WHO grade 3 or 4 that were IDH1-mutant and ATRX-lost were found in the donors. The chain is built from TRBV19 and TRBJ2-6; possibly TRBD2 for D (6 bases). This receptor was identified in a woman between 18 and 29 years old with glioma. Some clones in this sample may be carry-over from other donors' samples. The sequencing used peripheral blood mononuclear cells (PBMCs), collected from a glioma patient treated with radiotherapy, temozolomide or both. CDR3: CASSSDGGSGANVLTF. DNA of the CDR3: TGTGCCAGTAGTTCCGACGGGGGCTCTGGGGCCAACGTCCTGACTTTC.